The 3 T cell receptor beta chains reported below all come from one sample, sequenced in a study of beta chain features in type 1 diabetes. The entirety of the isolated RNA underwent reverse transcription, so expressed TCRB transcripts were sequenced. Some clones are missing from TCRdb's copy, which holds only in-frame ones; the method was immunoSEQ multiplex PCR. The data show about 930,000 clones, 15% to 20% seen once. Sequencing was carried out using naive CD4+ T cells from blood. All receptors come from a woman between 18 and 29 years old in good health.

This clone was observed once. In DNA, the CDR3 is TGTGCCAGCAGTTACTTGGTTCAGGGGGGGACCGGGGAGCTGTTTTTT. Its protein product is CASSYLVQGGTGELFF. V gene TRBV6-5 combines with J gene TRBJ2-2; D may correspond to TRBD1 or TRBD2 (7 bases each). The V and J ends lost 1 base and 5 bases respectively, with 14 bases between them. Germline V gene lookup returns CDR1 MNHEY and CDR2 SVGAGI. CDR3 length equals 16 residues.

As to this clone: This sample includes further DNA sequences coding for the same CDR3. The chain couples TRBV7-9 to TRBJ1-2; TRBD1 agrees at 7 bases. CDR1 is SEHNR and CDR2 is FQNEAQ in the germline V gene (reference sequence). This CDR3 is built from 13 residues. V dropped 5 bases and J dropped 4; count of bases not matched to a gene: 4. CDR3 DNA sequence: TGTGCCAGCAGCCTGGGACAGTCCTATGGCTACACCTTC. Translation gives CASSLGQSYGYTF.

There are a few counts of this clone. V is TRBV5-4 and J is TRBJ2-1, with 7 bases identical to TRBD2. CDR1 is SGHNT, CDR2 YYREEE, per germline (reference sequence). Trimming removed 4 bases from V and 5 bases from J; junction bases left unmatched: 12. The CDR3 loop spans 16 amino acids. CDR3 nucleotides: TGTGCCAGCAGCCCAGGCAGGGTGCTAGCGGACAATGAGCAGTTCTTC. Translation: CASSPGRVLADNEQFF. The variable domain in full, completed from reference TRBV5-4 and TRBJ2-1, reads ETGVTQSPTHLIKTRGQQVTLRCSSQSGHNTVSWYQQALGQGPQFIFQYYREEENGRGNFPPRFSGLQFPNYSSELNVNALELDDSALYLCASSPGRVLADNEQFFGPGTRLTVL.